Presented here are 27 T cell receptor beta chains from one specimen sequenced in a study of blood T cell repertoires in COVID-19. Generated by immunoSEQ multiplex PCR, the TCRdb table keeps only in-frame clones and is missing some. The sample consists of under 500,000 clones, more than 80% of them appearing once. Sequenced material: PBMCs or T cells enriched from blood (not recorded which). These TCRs come from a man younger than 40 who had recovered from COVID-19.

This chain uses TRBV19 with TRBJ1-1; the match to TRBD1 covers 8 bases. The J segment lost 0 bases and the V segment lost 6 bases, leaving 12 bases of the junction unmatched. The CDR3 runs 17 residues. In germline, CDR1 is LNHDA, CDR2 SQIVND (reference sequence). The CDR3 sequence is CASSTRQGRGMNTEAFF. CDR3 nucleotides: TGTGCCAGTAGCACAAGACAGGGGAGGGGTATGAACACTGAAGCTTTCTTT. Drawing the rest from reference TRBV19 and TRBJ1-1, the complete variable domain is DGGITQSPKYLFRKEGQNVTLSCEQNLNHDAMYWYRQDPGQGLRLIYYSQIVNDFQKGDIAEGYSVSREKKESFPLTVTSAQKNPTAFYLCASSTRQGRGMNTEAFFGQGTRLTVV.

This rearrangement joins TRBV5-1 to TRBJ2-3; 9 bases map to TRBD1. The CDR3 extends over 17 amino acids. In germline, CDR1 is SGHRS, CDR2 YFSETQ. J was trimmed by 2 bases and V by 6 bases; bases with no gene match: 13. CDR3 nucleotide sequence: TGCGCCAGCAAAGAATTACAGGGGGCGCTCCACACAGATACGCAGTATTTT. Its translation is CASKELQGALHTDTQYF. Complete variable domain (other parts from reference TRBV5-1 and TRBJ2-3): KAGVTQTPRYLIKTRGQQVTLSCSPISGHRSVSWYQQTPGQGLQFLFEYFSETQRNKGNFPGRFSGRQFSNSRSEMNVSTLELGDSALYLCASKELQGALHTDTQYFGPGTRLTVL.

The V and J genes are TRBV7-2 and TRBJ1-5; 12 nucleotides align to TRBD1. With V trimmed by 5 bases and J by 6 bases, 8 bases remained unmatched. The length of the CDR3 is 16 residues. Germline values: CDR1 SGHTA, CDR2 FQGNSA. CDR3 bases: TGTGCCAGCAGCCAAACATGGGACAGGGGGCTTCAGCCCCAGCATTTT. Protein product: CASSQTWDRGLQPQHF.

The chain has TRBV6-5 and TRBJ2-5, with 8 positions matching TRBD2. Losses at the gene ends were 7 bases for V and 7 bases for J; bases not matched to a gene: 8. Germline V gives CDR1 MNHEY, CDR2 SVGAGI. The CDR3 runs 13 residues. The CDR3 sequence: CASKQAGAATQYF. Here the CDR3 DNA reads TGTGCCAGCAAACAAGCGGGGGCAGCGACCCAGTACTTC.

Here the CDR3 reads CASTGGISTDTQYF. CDR3 coding DNA: TGCGCCAGCACGGGGGGGATTAGCACAGATACGCAGTATTTT. This chain links TRBV5-1 with TRBJ2-3, with TRBD2 identical over 8 bases. Per germline, CDR1 SGHRS and CDR2 YFSETQ. V gave up 6 bases and J gave up 0 bases; unmatched junction bases: 3. The CDR3 contains 14 residues.

This chain joins TRBV6-5 and TRBJ2-5, with 7 positions matching TRBD2. Per germline, CDR1 MNHEY and CDR2 SVGAGI. CDR3 size: 13 residues. J gave up 1 base and V 5 bases, and 1 base lay outside the gene matches. The CDR3, as DNA: TGTGCCAGCAGTCTAGCGGTCCAAGAGACCCAGTACTTC. It codes for CASSLAVQETQYF.

This clone was counted a single time. The chain joins TRBV28 to TRBJ2-2, with 7 nucleotides matching TRBD2. The CDR3 is 13 amino acids. V lost 5 bases, J lost 5 bases, and 2 bases stayed unmatched. Germline CDR1 reads MDHEN; CDR2 reads SYDVKM. CDR3 protein: CASSLSGTGELFF. CDR3 in DNA: TGTGCCAGCAGTCTTAGCGGGACCGGGGAGCTGTTTTTT.

The chain carries TRBV3-1 (or the pseudogene TRBV3-2) and TRBJ1-5, with TRBD1 matching over 12 bases. Germline values: CDR1 LGHDT, CDR2 YNNKEL (reference sequence). CDR3 length equals 15 residues. The trim removed 5 bases at V and 5 bases at J, leaving 4 bases unmatched. CDR3 sequence reads: CASSWGQGADQPQHF. CDR3 DNA sequence: TGTGCCAGCAGCTGGGGACAGGGGGCCGATCAGCCCCAGCATTTT.

This chain links TRBV7-9 with TRBJ1-1; perhaps TRBD1 as D (6 bases). Trimming took off 8 bases at V and 3 bases at J, with 16 bases between the two ends. The CDR3 is 14 amino acids. Germline CDR1 is SEHNR and CDR2 is FQNEAQ (reference sequence). DNA of the CDR3: TGTGCCAGCTCCCAAGAGGGGACATACACTGAAGCTTTCTTT. This codes for CASSQEGTYTEAFF.

The rearrangement uses TRBV7-6 and TRBJ2-1; the match to TRBD2 covers 9 bases. The CDR3 has 17 residues. Looked up from germline, CDR1 is SGHVS and CDR2 is FNYEAQ. The V gene end was trimmed by 1 base and the J gene end by 3 bases; junction bases not matched to a gene: 7. CDR3 in amino acids: CASSLENLAGLYNEQFF. For the CDR3, the DNA is TGTGCCAGCAGCTTAGAAAACCTAGCGGGACTCTACAATGAGCAGTTCTTC.

In this sample, this clone turned up once. The chain carries TRBV28 and TRBJ1-5; TRBD1 matches 8 bases. In germline, CDR1 is MDHEN, CDR2 SYDVKM. Trimming cost V 5 bases and J 9 bases; bases outside gene matches: 12. The CDR3 length is 15 residues. Written as DNA, the CDR3 is TGTGCCAGCAGTCCAACCGGACAGGGCTACGCGCCCCAGCATTTT. The encoded protein is CASSPTGQGYAPQHF.

V is TRBV3-1 (or the pseudogene TRBV3-2) and J is TRBJ2-7, with 10 nucleotides matching TRBD2. J was trimmed by 6 bases and V by 0 bases; bases with no gene match: 8. Germline lookup yields CDR1 LGHDT and CDR2 YNNKEL (reference sequence). The CDR3 loop spans 16 amino acids. Written as DNA, the CDR3 is TGTGCCAGCAGCCAAGACCCCGGAGCGGGAGGGCTCGAGCAGTACTTC. Its translation: CASSQDPGAGGLEQYF.

The CDR3 DNA is TGTGCCAGCAGCCTTCAAGAGGGCACTGAAGCTTTCTTT. Translating gives CASSLQEGTEAFF. This chain uses TRBV5-4 with TRBJ1-1; no reliable D call. CDR3 length: 13 amino acids. The V gene lost 4 bases and the J gene lost 4 bases, with 11 bases spanning the gap. Looked up from germline, CDR1 is SGHNT and CDR2 is YYREEE (reference sequence).

This clone came up once. This sequence joins TRBV12-3 or TRBV12-4 and TRBJ1-5, with no clear D. This CDR3 region has 12 residues. The germline V and J ends were trimmed by 5 bases and 6 bases, with 8 bases remaining between them. The CDR3 region is CASSKFSQPQHF. In nucleotides, the CDR3 is TGTGCCAGCAGTAAGTTTAGTCAGCCCCAGCATTTT.

The V and J genes are TRBV12-5 and TRBJ2-2, with 7 bases lining up with TRBD2. V lost 0 bases, J lost 3 bases, and 7 bases stayed unmatched. Germline values: CDR1 LGHNT, CDR2 FRNRAP. This CDR3 comprises 17 residues. The CDR3 here is CASGLVPWGGYTGELFF. In DNA, the CDR3 is TGTGCTAGTGGTTTGGTTCCTTGGGGGGGGTACACCGGGGAGCTGTTTTTT.

The rearrangement joins TRBV10-1 to TRBJ2-2; the match to TRBD1 covers 8 bases. V shed 5 bases, J shed 5 bases, and the junction held 7 bases outside the gene matches. The CDR3 consists of 15 residues. CDR1 is WNHNN, CDR2 SYGVQD, per germline (reference sequence). CDR3 loop: CASSQDRGWTGELFF. CDR3 coding DNA: TGCGCCAGCAGTCAAGACAGGGGTTGGACCGGGGAGCTGTTTTTT.

The V call is TRBV19, the J call TRBJ1-2; TRBD1 agrees at 7 bases. The CDR3 spans 14 residues. The ends lost 5 bases at V and 4 bases at J; junction bases unmatched: 7. Germline-derived CDR1 and CDR2 are LNHDA and SQIVND (reference sequence). The chain's CDR3 is CASSVQGDTYGYTF. DNA for the CDR3: TGTGCCAGTAGTGTGCAGGGGGACACCTATGGCTACACCTTC.

The chain employs TRBV11-2 and TRBJ2-2, with 8 bases lining up with TRBD1. CDR1 and CDR2 (germline): SGHAT, FQNNGV. This CDR3 contains 16 residues. The V gene end was trimmed by 1 base and the J gene end by 7 bases; junction bases not matched to a gene: 8. CDR3 loop: CASSLAQGAQSGELFF. DNA of the CDR3: TGTGCCAGCAGCTTAGCCCAGGGGGCGCAGAGCGGGGAGCTGTTTTTT.

This clone was seen a handful of times. V usage is TRBV29-1 and J usage is TRBJ2-5; tentative D call: TRBD2 (8 bases). The V and J ends lost 5 bases and 4 bases respectively, with 17 bases between them. Germline-derived CDR1 and CDR2 are SQVTM and ANQGSEA. The CDR3 length is 14 residues. The CDR3 sequence is CSVPRGAGGETQYF. CDR3 in DNA: TGCAGCGTTCCCAGGGGGGCGGGAGGAGAGACCCAGTACTTC.

The chain employs TRBV19 and TRBJ2-4; the D gene is possibly TRBD2 (7 bases). The CDR3 is made up of 14 amino acids. Germline CDR1 is LNHDA and CDR2 is SQIVND (reference sequence). Trimming stripped 6 bases from V and 7 bases from J, with 16 bases between. The DNA for the CDR3 is TGTGCCAGTAGCTATCGGGGGGCGCAGAACATTCAGTACTTC. Translation gives CASSYRGAQNIQYF.

V and J are TRBV5-1 and TRBJ1-1; no firm D call. The CDR3 extends over 13 amino acids. The germline V and J ends were trimmed by 5 bases and 3 bases, with 11 bases remaining between them. Germline loops: CDR1 SGHRS, CDR2 YFSETQ. CDR3 in DNA: TGCGCCAGCAGTTCCGGGGTGTACACTGAAGCTTTCTTT. Its translation is CASSSGVYTEAFF.

The chain employs TRBV9 and TRBJ2-1; TRBD1 agrees at 9 bases. This CDR3 has 14 residues. Trimming took 8 bases from V and 4 from J; bases not matched to a gene: 7. Per the germline V gene, CDR1 is SGDLS and CDR2 is YYNGEE. The CDR3 sequence: CASRSGQGYNEQFF. CDR3 nucleotide sequence: TGTGCCAGTCGTTCGGGACAGGGATACAATGAGCAGTTCTTC.

The rearrangement uses TRBV7-9 and TRBJ2-4, with D uncertain. The CDR3 totals 16 residues. From germline, CDR1 is SEHNR and CDR2 FQNEAQ (reference sequence). V was pared by 1 base and J by 0 bases, with 10 bases between. CDR3 loop: CASSLGGVIAKNIQYF. DNA for the CDR3: TGTGCCAGCAGCTTAGGAGGTGTGATAGCCAAAAACATTCAGTACTTC.

This chain uses TRBV7-9 with TRBJ2-1; D call uncertain. Germline V lookup: CDR1 SEHNR, CDR2 FQNEAQ (reference sequence). V gave up 5 bases and J gave up 2 bases, with 16 bases separating them. The CDR3 totals 16 residues. CDR3 nucleotide sequence: TGTGCCAGCAGCCTTCCGATGAGTCGAGCCTACAATGAGCAGTTCTTC. Encoded protein: CASSLPMSRAYNEQFF.

The genes are TRBV19 and TRBJ2-1, with TRBD2 matching over 13 bases. The CDR3 consists of 16 residues. Germline V gene data show CDR1 as LNHDA and CDR2 as SQIVND (reference sequence). The ends lost 6 bases at V and 4 bases at J; junction bases unmatched: 6. The CDR3 loop is CASRSPGLAGYNEQFF. The CDR3 nucleotides read TGTGCCAGTAGGTCTCCGGGACTAGCGGGGTACAATGAGCAGTTCTTC.

The chain has TRBV27 and TRBJ2-6, with D uncertain. Trimming took 5 bases from V and 0 from J, leaving 5 bases between them. The CDR3 has 14 residues. CDR1 is MNHEY and CDR2 is SMNVEV in the germline V gene (reference sequence). In nucleotides, the CDR3 is TGTGCCAGCAGTGCTATCTCTGGGGCCAACGTCCTGACTTTC. It codes for CASSAISGANVLTF.

The chain links TRBV7-6 to TRBJ2-2; 9 nucleotides align to TRBD2. Per the germline V gene, CDR1 is SGHVS and CDR2 is FNYEAQ. This CDR3 contains 16 residues. The V segment lost 1 base and the J segment 6 bases; nucleotides outside the gene matches: 6. The CDR3 loop reads CASSLGTGGRAGELFF. CDR3 nucleotide sequence: TGTGCCAGCAGCTTAGGCACTGGCGGGAGGGCCGGGGAGCTGTTTTTT.